This T cell receptor (beta chain) was observed in a study of T cells in narcolepsy. Across the whole study: Healthy controls were enrolled alongside patients with narcolepsy type 1 or type 2.

Overall study findings and caveats: Blood of same and different patients, but not healthy controls, reportedly held recurring autoreactive clonotypes. Autoreactive HCRT-specific and TRIB2-specific clonotypes were marked in same-patient CSF-versus-blood CD4+ comparisons.

The CDR3 is 14 amino acids. Germline CDR1 and CDR2: SGHRS and YFSETQ. On this clone: No antigen is known for it. The junction shows a germline mismatch at one end, possibly a read error. The same CDR3 arises from other DNA sequences in this sample as well.

Assay: immunoSEQ multiplex PCR; the TCRdb copy retains only in-frame clones and omits some. The table shows some 15,000 clones, with roughly 72% occurring only once. The V call is TRBV5-1, the J call TRBJ1-5, with 7 positions matching TRBD1. Sequenced: CD45RA- memory CD8+ T cells from PBMCs. This TCR was sampled from a human donor with narcolepsy. CDR3: CASSRGLGNQPQHF. The CDR3 nucleotides read TGTGCCAGCAGCAGGGGGTTGGGCAATCAGCCCCAGCATTTT.